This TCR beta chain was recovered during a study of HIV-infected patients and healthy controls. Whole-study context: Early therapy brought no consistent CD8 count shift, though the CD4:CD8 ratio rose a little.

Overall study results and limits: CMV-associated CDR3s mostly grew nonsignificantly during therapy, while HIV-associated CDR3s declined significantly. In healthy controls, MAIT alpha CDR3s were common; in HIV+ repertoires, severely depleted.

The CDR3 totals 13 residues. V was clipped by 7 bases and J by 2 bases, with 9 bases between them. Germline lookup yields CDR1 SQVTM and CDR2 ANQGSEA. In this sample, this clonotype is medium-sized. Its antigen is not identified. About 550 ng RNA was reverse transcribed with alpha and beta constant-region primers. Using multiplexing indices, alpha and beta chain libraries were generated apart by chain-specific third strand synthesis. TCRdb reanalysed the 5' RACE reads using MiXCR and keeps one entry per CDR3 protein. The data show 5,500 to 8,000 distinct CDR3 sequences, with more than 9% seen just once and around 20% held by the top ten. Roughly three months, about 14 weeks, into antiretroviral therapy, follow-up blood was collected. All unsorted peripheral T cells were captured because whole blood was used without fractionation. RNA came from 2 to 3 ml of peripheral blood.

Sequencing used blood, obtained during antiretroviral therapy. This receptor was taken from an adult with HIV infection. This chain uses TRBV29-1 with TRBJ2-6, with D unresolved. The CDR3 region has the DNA TGCAGCGCGCGTGTGACTGGGGCCAACGTCCTGACTTTC. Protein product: CSARVTGANVLTF.